This T cell receptor beta chain stems from a study of T cell responses to AZD1222 COVID-19 vaccine. Overall study context: It was second doses at about 4 or about 12 weeks that were pooled.

Some clones are missing from TCRdb's copy, which holds only in-frame ones; the method was immunoSEQ multiplex PCR. The repertoire includes more than 140,000 clones, 88% of them detected once, and 2% to 2.5% sits in the top ten. The CDR3 is made up of 15 amino acids. J gave up 3 bases and V 10 bases, and 14 bases lay outside the gene matches. Germline lookup yields CDR1 MDHEN and CDR2 SYDVKM. The sequence was collected from an adult in good health. The chain uses TRBV28 and TRBJ2-7; 8 bases agree with TRBD2. Sequencing used peripheral blood, obtained on day 0 of AZD1222 vaccination. CDR3 protein: CATRPRGGNLYEQYF. As DNA, the CDR3 is TGTGCCACCAGGCCTCGGGGGGGGAATCTCTACGAGCAGTACTTC.